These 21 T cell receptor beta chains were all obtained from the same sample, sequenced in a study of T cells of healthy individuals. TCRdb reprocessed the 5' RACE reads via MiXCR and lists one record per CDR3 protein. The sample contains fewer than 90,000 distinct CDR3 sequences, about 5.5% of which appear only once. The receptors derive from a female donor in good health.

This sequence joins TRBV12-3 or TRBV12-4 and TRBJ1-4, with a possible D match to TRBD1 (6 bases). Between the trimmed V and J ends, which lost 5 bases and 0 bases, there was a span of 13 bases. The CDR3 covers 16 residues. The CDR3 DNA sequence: TGTGCCAGCAGTCTTGGACAGCATGCAACTAATGAAAAACTGTTTTTT. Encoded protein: CASSLGQHATNEKLFF.

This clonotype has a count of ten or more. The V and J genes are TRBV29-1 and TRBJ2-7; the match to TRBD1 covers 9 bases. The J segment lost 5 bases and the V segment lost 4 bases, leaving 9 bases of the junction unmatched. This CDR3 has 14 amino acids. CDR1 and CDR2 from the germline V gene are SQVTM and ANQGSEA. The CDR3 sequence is CSVARGQGPNEQYF. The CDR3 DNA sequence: TGCAGCGTTGCCCGGGGACAGGGTCCCAACGAGCAGTACTTC.

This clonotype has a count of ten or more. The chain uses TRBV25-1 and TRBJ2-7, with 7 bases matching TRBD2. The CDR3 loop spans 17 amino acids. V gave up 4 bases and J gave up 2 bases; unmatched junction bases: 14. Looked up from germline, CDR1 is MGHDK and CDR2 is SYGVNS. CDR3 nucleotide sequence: TGTGCCAGCAGTGGTCCGGTAAGCCAGCGGGACCCCTACGAGCAGTACTTC. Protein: CASSGPVSQRDPYEQYF.

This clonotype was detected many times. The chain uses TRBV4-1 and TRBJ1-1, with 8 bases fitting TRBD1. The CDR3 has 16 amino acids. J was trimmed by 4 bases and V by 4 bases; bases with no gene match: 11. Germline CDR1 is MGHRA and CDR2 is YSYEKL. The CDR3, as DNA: TGCGCCAGCAGCCTCGTCCAGGGGGCCTCAGGCACTGAAGCTTTCTTT. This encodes CASSLVQGASGTEAFF.

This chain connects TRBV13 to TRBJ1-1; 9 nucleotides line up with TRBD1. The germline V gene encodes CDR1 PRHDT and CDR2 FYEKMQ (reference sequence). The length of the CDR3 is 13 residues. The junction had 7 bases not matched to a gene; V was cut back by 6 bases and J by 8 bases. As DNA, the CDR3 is TGTGCCAGCAGGATACAGGGGGCAGAGGAAGCTTTCTTT. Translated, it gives CASRIQGAEEAFF. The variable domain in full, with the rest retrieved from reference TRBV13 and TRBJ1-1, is AAGVIQSPRHLIKEKRETATLKCYPIPRHDTVYWYQQGPGQDPQFLISFYEKMQSDKGSIPDRFSAQQFSDYHSELNMSSLELGDSALYFCASRIQGAEEAFFGQGTRLTVV.

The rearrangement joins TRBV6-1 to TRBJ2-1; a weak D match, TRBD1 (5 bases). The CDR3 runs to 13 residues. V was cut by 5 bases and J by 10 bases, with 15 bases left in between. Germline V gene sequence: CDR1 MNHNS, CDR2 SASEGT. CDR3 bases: TGTGCCAGCAGTACTGACAGATACACCGAGCAGTTCTTC. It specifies CASSTDRYTEQFF.

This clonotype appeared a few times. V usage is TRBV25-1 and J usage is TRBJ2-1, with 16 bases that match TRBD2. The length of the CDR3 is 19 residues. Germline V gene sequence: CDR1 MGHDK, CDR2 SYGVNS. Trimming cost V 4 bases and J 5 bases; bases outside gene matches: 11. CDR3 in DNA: TGTGCCAGCAGTGGGGCTAAGCTGGGACTAGCGGGAGGGAACAATGAGCAGTTCTTC. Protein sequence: CASSGAKLGLAGGNNEQFF.

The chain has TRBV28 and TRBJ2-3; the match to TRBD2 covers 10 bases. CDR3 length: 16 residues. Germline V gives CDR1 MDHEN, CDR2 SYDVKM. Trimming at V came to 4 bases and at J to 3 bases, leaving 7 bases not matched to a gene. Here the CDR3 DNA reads TGTGCCAGCAGTTCGGGTTCTAGCGGGAGAACAGATACGCAGTATTTT. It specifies CASSSGSSGRTDTQYF. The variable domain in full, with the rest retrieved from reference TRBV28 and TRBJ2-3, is DVKVTQSSRYLVKRTGEKVFLECVQDMDHENMFWYRQDPGLGLRLIYFSYDVKMKEKGDIPEGYSVSREKKERFSLILESASTNQTSMYLCASSSGSSGRTDTQYFGPGTRLTVL.

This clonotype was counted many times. Here the CDR3 DNA reads TGTGCCAGCAGCCAAGATAGGCGGGAGCGAAGAAAGTTCTTC. This translates into CASSQDRRERRKFF. The V call is TRBV4-2, the J call TRBJ2-1, with 7 nucleotides matching TRBD2. Germline values: CDR1 LGHNA, CDR2 YNFKEQ. J lost 14 bases, V lost 0 bases, and 10 bases had no gene match. This CDR3 has 14 residues.

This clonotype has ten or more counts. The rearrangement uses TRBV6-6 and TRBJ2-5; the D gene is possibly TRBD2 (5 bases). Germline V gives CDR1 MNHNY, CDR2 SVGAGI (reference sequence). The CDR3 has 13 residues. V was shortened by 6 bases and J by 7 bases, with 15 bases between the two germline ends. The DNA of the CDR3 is TGTGCCAGCAGGGCAGGCGAGGGAGTGACCCAGTACTTC. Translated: CASRAGEGVTQYF.

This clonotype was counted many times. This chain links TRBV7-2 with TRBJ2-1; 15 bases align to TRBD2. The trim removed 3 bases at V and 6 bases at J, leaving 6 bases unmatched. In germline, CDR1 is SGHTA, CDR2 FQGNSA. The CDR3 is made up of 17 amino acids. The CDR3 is CASSFQGLAGGINEQFF. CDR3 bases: TGTGCCAGCAGCTTCCAGGGACTAGCGGGAGGTATCAATGAGCAGTTCTTC.

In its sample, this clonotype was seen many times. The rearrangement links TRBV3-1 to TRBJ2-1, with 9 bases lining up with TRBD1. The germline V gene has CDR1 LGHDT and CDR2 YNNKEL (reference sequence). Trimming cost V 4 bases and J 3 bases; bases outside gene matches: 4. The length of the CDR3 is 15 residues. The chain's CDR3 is CASSLQGASYNEQFF. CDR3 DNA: TGTGCCAGCAGCCTACAGGGGGCGAGCTACAATGAGCAGTTCTTC.

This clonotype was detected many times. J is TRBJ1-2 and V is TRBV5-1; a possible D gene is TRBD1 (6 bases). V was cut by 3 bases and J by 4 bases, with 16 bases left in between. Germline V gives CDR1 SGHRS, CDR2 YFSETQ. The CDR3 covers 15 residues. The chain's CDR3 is CASSSPSDSRYGYTF. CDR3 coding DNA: TGCGCCAGCAGCTCACCGTCGGACAGTCGCTATGGCTACACCTTC.

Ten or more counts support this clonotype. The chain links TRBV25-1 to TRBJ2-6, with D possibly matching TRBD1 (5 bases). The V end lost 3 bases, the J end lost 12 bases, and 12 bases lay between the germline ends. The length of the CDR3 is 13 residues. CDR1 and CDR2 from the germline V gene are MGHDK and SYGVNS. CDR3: CASSDRQYSVLTF. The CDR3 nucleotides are TGTGCCAGCAGTGATCGACAGTATAGCGTCCTGACTTTC.

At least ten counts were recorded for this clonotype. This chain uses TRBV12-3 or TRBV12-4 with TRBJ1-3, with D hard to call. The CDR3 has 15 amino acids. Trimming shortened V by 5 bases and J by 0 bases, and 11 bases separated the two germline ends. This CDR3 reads CASSPTASSGNTIYF. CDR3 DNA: TGTGCCAGCAGTCCGACGGCGAGCTCTGGAAACACCATATATTTT.

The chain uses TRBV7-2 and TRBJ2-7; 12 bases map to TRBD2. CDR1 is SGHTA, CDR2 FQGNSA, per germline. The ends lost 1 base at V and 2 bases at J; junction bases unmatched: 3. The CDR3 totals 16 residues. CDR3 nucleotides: TGTGCCAGCAGCTTAGGACTAGCGGGAGAAACCTACGAGCAGTACTTC. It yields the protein CASSLGLAGETYEQYF. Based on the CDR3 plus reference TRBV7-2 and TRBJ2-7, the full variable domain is GAGVSQSPSNKVTEKGKDVELRCDPISGHTALYWYRQSLGQGLEFLIYFQGNSAPDKSGLPSDRFSAERTGGSVSTLTIQRTQQEDSAVYLCASSLGLAGETYEQYFGPGTRLTVT.

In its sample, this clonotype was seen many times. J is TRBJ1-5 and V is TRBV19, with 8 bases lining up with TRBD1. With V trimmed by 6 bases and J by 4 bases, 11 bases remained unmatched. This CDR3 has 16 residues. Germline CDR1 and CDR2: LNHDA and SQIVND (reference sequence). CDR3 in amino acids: CASRAPGGFGNQPQHF. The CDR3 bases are TGTGCCAGTAGAGCCCCAGGGGGCTTCGGGAATCAGCCCCAGCATTTT.

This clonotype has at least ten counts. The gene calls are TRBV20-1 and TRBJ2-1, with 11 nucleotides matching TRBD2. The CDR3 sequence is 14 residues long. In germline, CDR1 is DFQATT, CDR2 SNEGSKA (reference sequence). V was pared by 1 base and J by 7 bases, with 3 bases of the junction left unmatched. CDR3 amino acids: CSARAASGRNEQFF. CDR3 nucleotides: TGCAGTGCTAGAGCGGCTAGCGGGAGGAATGAGCAGTTCTTC.

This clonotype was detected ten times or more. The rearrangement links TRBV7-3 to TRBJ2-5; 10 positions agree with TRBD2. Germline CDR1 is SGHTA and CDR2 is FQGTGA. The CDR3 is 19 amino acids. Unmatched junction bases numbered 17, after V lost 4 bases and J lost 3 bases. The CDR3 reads CASSSNNARASGRKETQYF. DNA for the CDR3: TGTGCCAGCAGCTCTAACAATGCCCGGGCTAGCGGGAGAAAAGAGACCCAGTACTTC.

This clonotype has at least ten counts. CDR3 residues: CSVDRAPLYGYTF. The CDR3 nucleotides read TGCAGCGTTGACCGGGCCCCTCTCTATGGCTACACCTTC. The rearrangement uses TRBV29-1 and TRBJ1-2; D unclear. From germline, CDR1 is SQVTM and CDR2 ANQGSEA. V was trimmed by 3 bases and J by 4 bases, leaving 12 bases between them. There are 13 residues in the CDR3.

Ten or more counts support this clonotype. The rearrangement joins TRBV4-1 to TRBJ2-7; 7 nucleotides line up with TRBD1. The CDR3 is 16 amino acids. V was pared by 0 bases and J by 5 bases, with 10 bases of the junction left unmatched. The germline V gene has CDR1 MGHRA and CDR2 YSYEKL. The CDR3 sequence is CASSQDRSGGIDEQYF. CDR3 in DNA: TGCGCCAGCAGCCAAGATCGGTCAGGGGGTATCGACGAGCAGTACTTC.